A selection of T cell receptor beta chains follows, all from one sample in a study of PD-L1 blockade in urothelial cancer. Here immunoSEQ multiplex PCR was the method, and the copy in TCRdb shows in-frame clones only, minus some. The sample has 95,000 to 100,000 clones, around 87% seen once. The sample in question was PBMCs, obtained around atezolizumab (anti-PD-L1) treatment. These receptor sequences come from a man aged 55 to 70 with urothelial cancer. The CDR3 runs from the conserved cysteine through the conserved F or W. The D gene is left open where the match is weak. The size of a clone is reported for some rows only, either as once, few or many, or as a class for expanded clones.

>.|.|TRBJ1-5|TRBV7-2
TGTGCCAGCAGCTTCGCGGGAGGCCAGCCCCAGCATTTT
CASSFAGGQPQHF
>.|.|TRBJ2-7|TRBV27
TGTGCCAGCAGTTTAAGAGGGAGTCTAGCAACCTACGAGCAGTACTTC
CASSLRGSLATYEQYF
>TRBD2|.|TRBJ2-1|TRBV5-1
TGCGCCAGCACGCCTAGCGGGCTCTACAATGAGCAGTTCTTC
CASTPSGLYNEQFF
>TRBD2|.|TRBJ2-7|TRBV28
TGTGCCAGCGCACTAAATAGCGGGGGGGCCTACGAGCAGTACTTC
CASALNSGGAYEQYF
>.|.|TRBJ1-3|TRBV5-4
TGTGCCAGCAGCTTACCTGGGGCGCGTGGAAACACCATATATTTT
CASSLPGARGNTIYF
>TRBD1|once|TRBJ1-2|TRBV23-1
TGCGCCAGCAGTTCAACGCTCCCGGGACAGGGCCTTCGCTACACCTTC
CASSSTLPGQGLRYTF
>.|.|TRBJ1-2|TRBV7-9
TGTGCCAGCAGCTTATGGGGGCAGCCTGGCTACACCTTC
CASSLWGQPGYTF
>.|.|TRBJ2-2|TRBV19
TGTGCCAGTAGGAAAGACATCGCGAACACCGGGGAGCTGTTTTTT
CASRKDIANTGELFF
>TRBD2|.|TRBJ2-7|TRBV14
TGTGCCAGCAGCCAAGCACTAGCGGGAAACTACGAGCAGTACTTC
CASSQALAGNYEQYF
>.|.|TRBJ2-1|TRBV4-1
TGCGCCAGCAGCCAAGCTCGGGGACTTTCCTACAATGAGCAGTTCTTC
CASSQARGLSYNEQFF
>TRBD1|.|TRBJ2-2|TRBV7-9
TGTGCCAGCAGCACCCGACGGGGACAGGGTTATACCGGGGAGCTGTTTTTT
CASSTRRGQGYTGELFF
>.|.|TRBJ2-7|TRBV4-2
TGTGCCAGCAGCCACGGGACTGGTACCTACGAGCAGTACTTC
CASSHGTGTYEQYF
>TRBD1|.|TRBJ1-4|TRBV5-5
TGTGCCAGCAGCTCGACAGGGCCTCGAGAAAAACTGTTTTTT
CASSSTGPREKLFF
>.|.|TRBJ1-1|TRBV5-6
TGTGCCAGCAGTATGAACACTGAAGCTTTCTTT
CASSMNTEAFF
>TRBD2|.|TRBJ2-7|TRBV28
TGTGCCAGCAGTTTGGGGGGGACTAGCGGGCCCTACGAGCAGTACTTC
CASSLGGTSGPYEQYF
>TRBD1|few|TRBJ1-1|TRBV7-3
TGTGCCAGCAGCTTTACCGGGACAGAGCCCACTGAAGCTTTCTTT
CASSFTGTEPTEAFF
>.|.|TRBJ2-7|TRBV27
TGTGCCAGCAGTTTAAGCTTCCTCTCCTACGAGCAGTACTTC
CASSLSFLSYEQYF
>.|.|TRBJ1-4|TRBV5-1
TGCGCCAGCAGCTTAGGGACAATGGCAACTAATGAAAAACTGTTTTTT
CASSLGTMATNEKLFF
>TRBD1|few|TRBJ1-1|TRBV7-2
TGTGCCAGCAGCATTGGGACAGGGGGGAGGACTGAAGCTTTCTTT
CASSIGTGGRTEAFF
>TRBD1|once|TRBJ2-3|TRBV7-9
TGTGCCAGCAGCTTAGGAGGGACAGGGTTGGGAGATACGCAGTATTTT
CASSLGGTGLGDTQYF
>TRBD2|.|TRBJ2-6|TRBV5-1
TGCGCCAGCAGCTTACTAGCGGCCTCCACCTCTGGGGCCAACGTCCTGACTTTC
CASSLLAASTSGANVLTF
>TRBD1|.|TRBJ2-7|TRBV10-3
TGTGCCATCAGGGGGGGACAGGGAAACGAGCAGTACTTC
CAIRGGQGNEQYF
>TRBD2|.|TRBJ2-1|TRBV7-7
TGTGCTAGCAGTGACACTCCTAGCGGTTTTGATGAGCAGTTCTTC
CASSDTPSGFDEQFF
>TRBD2|.|TRBJ2-3|TRBV29-1
TGCAGCGTTGCCGGGGGGGAGAAGCAGTATTTT
CSVAGGEKQYF
>.|.|TRBJ1-2|TRBV7-2
TGTGCCAGCAGCTTCAACCGGGACTCTTATGGCTACACCTTC
CASSFNRDSYGYTF
>.|.|TRBJ2-3|TRBV5-1
TGCGCCAGCAGCTTGGGTGGCCCCACAGATACGCAGTATTTT
CASSLGGPTDTQYF
>.|few|TRBJ1-6|TRBV5-6
TGTGCCAGCAGCGAGGCCCTCGAAGTAACAATAGGATCACCCCTCCACTTT
CASSEALEVTIGSPLHF
>TRBD2|.|TRBJ2-1|TRBV6-5
TGTGCCAGCAGTTACTCGGGACTAGCGATCTACAATGAGCAGTTCTTC
CASSYSGLAIYNEQFF
>.|.|TRBJ2-2|TRBV14
TGTGCCACCTCTCGAATCGGCGGAGCCATATTTTCCACCGGGGAGCTGTTTTTT
CATSRIGGAIFSTGELFF
>TRBD2|.|TRBJ2-3|TRBV6-6
TGTGCCAGCAAGTCAAGCGGGGGTACAGATACGCAGTATTTT
CASKSSGGTDTQYF
>.|.|TRBJ2-7|TRBV27
TGTGCCAGCAGTGTAGCGGAGGGGTTCTACGAGCAGTACTTC
CASSVAEGFYEQYF
>.|.|TRBJ1-1|TRBV28
TGTGCCAGCAGTCGGACGGGATACACTGAAGCTTTCTTT
CASSRTGYTEAFF
>TRBD1|.|TRBJ1-5|TRBV7-2
TGTGCCAGCAGCCAAGGACAGGGCAACAATCAGCCCCAGCATTTT
CASSQGQGNNQPQHF
>.|.|TRBJ1-1|TRBV9
TGTGCCAGCAGCGGAAGGGGTTGGATGAACACTGAAGCTTTCTTT
CASSGRGWMNTEAFF
>.|.|TRBJ2-7|TRBV5-1
TGCGCCAGCAGCTTGGTGTTCAGAGGCGAGCAGTACTTC
CASSLVFRGEQYF
>.|.|TRBJ1-1|TRBV7-2
TGTGCCAGCAGCTTAGTGGGGGCAGAGAACACTGAAGCTTTCTTT
CASSLVGAENTEAFF
>.|.|TRBJ1-2|TRBV29-1
TGCAGCGCTAAACCGAGGTCCACTAACTATGGCTACACCTTC
CSAKPRSTNYGYTF
>TRBD1|few|TRBJ2-7|TRBV29-1
TGCAGCGTGGCCGGGACAGGGATCAACGAGCAGTACTTC
CSVAGTGINEQYF
>TRBD2|.|TRBJ2-2|TRBV11-2
TGTGCCAGCAGCTATAGGACTAGCGGGCCTCCCGGGGAGCTGTTTTTT
CASSYRTSGPPGELFF
>.|once|TRBJ2-3|TRBV6-1
TGTGCCAGCCCGTCTTTGGATACGCAGTATTTT
CASPSLDTQYF
>TRBD1|.|TRBJ1-2|TRBV28
TGTGCCAGCAGTGGAGGGACAGCAGCCCGAAAGAACTATGGCTACACCTTC
CASSGGTAARKNYGYTF
>.|.|TRBJ2-7|TRBV2
TGTGCCAGCAGTGAAACGGTCTCCTACGAGCAGTACTTC
CASSETVSYEQYF
>.|.|TRBJ2-3|TRBV7-7
TGTGCTAGCAGCTTCGGGAATAGCGCTCAGAATACGCAGTATTTT
CASSFGNSAQNTQYF